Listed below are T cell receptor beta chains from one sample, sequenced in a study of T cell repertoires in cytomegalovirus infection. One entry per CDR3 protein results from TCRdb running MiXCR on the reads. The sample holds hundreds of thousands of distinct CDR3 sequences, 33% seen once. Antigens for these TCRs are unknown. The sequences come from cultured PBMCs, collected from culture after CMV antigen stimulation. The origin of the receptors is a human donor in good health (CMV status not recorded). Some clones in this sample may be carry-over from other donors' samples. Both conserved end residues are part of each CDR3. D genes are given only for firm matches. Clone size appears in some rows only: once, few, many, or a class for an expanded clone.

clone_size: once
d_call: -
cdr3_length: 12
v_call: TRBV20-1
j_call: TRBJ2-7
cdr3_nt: TGCAGTGCTGGAGGATCTGACTACGAGCAGTACTTC
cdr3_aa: CSAGGSDYEQYF

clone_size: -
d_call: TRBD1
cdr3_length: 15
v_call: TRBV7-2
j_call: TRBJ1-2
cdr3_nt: TGTGCCAGCAGCTTCAGGGGGGAGGGGGCGCGTGGCTACACCTTC
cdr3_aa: CASSFRGEGARGYTF

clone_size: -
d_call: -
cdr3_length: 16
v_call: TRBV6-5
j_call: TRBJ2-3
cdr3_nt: TGTGCCAGCAGTTCCCGGGGGTGGGCCTTGGGAGATACGCAGTATTTT
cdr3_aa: CASSSRGWALGDTQYF

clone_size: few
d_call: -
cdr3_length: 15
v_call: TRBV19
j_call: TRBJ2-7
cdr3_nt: TGTGCCAGTAGTATAGTAGGGGGACCTGCCTACGAGCAGTACTTC
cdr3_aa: CASSIVGGPAYEQYF

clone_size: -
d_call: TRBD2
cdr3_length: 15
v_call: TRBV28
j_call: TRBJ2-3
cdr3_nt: TGTGCCAGCAGTCAGGAGCGGGGGTTCACAGATACGCAGTATTTT
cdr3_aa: CASSQERGFTDTQYF

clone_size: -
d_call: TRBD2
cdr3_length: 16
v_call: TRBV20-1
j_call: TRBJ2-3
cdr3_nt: TGCAGTGCTAGAGATCCCCTAGCGGGAGCTACAGATACGCAGTATTTT
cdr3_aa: CSARDPLAGATDTQYF

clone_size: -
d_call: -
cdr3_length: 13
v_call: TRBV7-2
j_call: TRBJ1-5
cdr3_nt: TGTGCCAGCAGCCCGAGAGGGGTACAGCCCCAGCATTTT
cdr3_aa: CASSPRGVQPQHF

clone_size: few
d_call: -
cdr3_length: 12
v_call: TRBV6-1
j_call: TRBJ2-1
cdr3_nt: TGTGCCAGTGAACCCCTAAACAATGAGCAGTTCTTC
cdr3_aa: CASEPLNNEQFF

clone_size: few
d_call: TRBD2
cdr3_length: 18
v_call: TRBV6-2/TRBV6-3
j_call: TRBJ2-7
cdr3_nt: TGTGCCAGCAGTTACCCGACCTGGGGGGGAGGCCCGATATACGAGCAGTACTTC
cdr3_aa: CASSYPTWGGGPIYEQYF

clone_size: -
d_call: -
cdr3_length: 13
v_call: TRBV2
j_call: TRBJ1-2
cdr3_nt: TGTGCCAGCAGTGAAAGCGGGGGATCTGGCTACACCTTC
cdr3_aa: CASSESGGSGYTF

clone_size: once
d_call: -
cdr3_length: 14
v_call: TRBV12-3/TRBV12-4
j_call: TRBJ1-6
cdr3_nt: TGTGCCAGCAGGCTGAGCTCCTATAATTCACCCCTCCACTTT
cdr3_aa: CASRLSSYNSPLHF

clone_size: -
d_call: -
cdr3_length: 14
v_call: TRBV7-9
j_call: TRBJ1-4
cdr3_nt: TGTGCCAGCAGCACCGTGTACCTGGGTGAAAAACTGTTTTTT
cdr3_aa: CASSTVYLGEKLFF

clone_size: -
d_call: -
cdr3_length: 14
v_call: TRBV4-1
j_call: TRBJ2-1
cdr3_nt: TGCGCCAGCAGCCAAGATCGATCGTACAATGAGCAGTTCTTC
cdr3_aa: CASSQDRSYNEQFF

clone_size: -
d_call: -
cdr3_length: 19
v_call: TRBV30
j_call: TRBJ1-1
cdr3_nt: TGTGCCTGGAGTGTAAGGTGGATTCGAGGGGAGGACATGAACACTGAAGCTTTCTTT
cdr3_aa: CAWSVRWIRGEDMNTEAFF

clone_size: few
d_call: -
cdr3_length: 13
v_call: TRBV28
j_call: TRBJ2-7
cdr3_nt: TGTGCCAGCAGTTTTAACCCGTTTGGCGAGCAGTACTTC
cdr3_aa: CASSFNPFGEQYF

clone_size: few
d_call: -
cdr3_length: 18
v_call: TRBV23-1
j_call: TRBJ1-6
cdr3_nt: TGCGCCAGCAGTCAATCTTCGACCTCCGCAGAGCCAAATTCACCCCTCCACTTT
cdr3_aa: CASSQSSTSAEPNSPLHF

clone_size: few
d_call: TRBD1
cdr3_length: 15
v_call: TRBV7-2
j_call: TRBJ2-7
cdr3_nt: TGTGCCAGCAGCTTAGGGACAGGGTTATTCTACGAGCAGTACTTC
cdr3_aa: CASSLGTGLFYEQYF

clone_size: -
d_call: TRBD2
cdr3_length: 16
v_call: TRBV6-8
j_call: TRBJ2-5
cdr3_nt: TGTGCCAGCAGCCGGACTAGCGGGAATGTGTTAGAGACCCAGTACTTC
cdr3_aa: CASSRTSGNVLETQYF

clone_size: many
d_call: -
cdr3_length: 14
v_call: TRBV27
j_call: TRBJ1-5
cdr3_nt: TGTGCCAGTTCCCTCGGGAGGGGCAATCAGCCCCAGCATTTT
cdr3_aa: CASSLGRGNQPQHF

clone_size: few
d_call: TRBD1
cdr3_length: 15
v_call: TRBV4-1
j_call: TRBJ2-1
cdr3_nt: TGCGCCAGCAGCCAAAGACAGGGAAAAGATGCTGAGCAGTTCTTC
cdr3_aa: CASSQRQGKDAEQFF

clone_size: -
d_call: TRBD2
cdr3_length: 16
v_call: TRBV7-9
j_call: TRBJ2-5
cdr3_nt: TGTGCCAGCAGCCCCCGACTAGCGGGGCACCAAGAGACCCAGTACTTC
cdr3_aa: CASSPRLAGHQETQYF

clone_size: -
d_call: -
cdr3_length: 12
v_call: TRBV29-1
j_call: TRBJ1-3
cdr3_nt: TGCAGCGCCGGGGGGCTTGGAAACACCATATATTTT
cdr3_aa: CSAGGLGNTIYF

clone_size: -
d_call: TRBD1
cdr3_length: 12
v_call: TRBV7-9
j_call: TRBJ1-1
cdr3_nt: TGTGCCACCACGACAGGGGACGCTGAAGCTTTCTTT
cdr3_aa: CATTTGDAEAFF

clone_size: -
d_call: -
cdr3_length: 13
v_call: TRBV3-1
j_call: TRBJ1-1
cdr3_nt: TGTGCCAGCAGCCCCATTGGAGGACAGCAAGCTTTCTTT
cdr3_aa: CASSPIGGQQAFF

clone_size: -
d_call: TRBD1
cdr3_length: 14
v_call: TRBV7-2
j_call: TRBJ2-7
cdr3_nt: TGTGCCAGCAGCTTTACCCGACAGGGGGCCCCCCGGTACTTC
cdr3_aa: CASSFTRQGAPRYF

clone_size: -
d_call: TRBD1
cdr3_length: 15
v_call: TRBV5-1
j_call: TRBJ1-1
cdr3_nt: TGCGCCAGCAGCTTGTGGACAGGGGAGGGCACTGAAGCTTTCTTT
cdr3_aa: CASSLWTGEGTEAFF

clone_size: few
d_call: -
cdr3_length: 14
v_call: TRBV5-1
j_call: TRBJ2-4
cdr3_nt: TGCGCCAGCAGCTTGGAAGTCCCCGGGGACATTCAGTACTTC
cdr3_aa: CASSLEVPGDIQYF

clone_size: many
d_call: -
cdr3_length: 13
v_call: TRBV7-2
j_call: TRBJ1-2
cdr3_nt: TGTGCCAGCAGCTTGGGCGGACAGTATGGCTACACCTTC
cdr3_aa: CASSLGGQYGYTF

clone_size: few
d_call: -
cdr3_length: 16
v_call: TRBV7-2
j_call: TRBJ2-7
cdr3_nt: TGTGCCAGCAGCCCCCGGGGGCAGCGGGGAACCTACGAGCAGTACTTC
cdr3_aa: CASSPRGQRGTYEQYF

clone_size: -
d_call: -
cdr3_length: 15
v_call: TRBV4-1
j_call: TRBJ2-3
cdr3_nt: TGCGCCAGCAGCCAAAACCCCGCGGCCCCAGATACGCAGTATTTT
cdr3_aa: CASSQNPAAPDTQYF

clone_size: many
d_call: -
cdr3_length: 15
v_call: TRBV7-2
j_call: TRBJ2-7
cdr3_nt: TGTGCCAGCAGCTCGGTTAGCTCCGGACCCTACGAGCAGTACTTC
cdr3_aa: CASSSVSSGPYEQYF

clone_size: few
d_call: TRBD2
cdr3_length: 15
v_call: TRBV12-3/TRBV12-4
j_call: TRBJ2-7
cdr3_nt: TGTGCCAGCAGTTTAGTGGTAGCGGGAACGGGCGAGCAGTACTTC
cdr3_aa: CASSLVVAGTGEQYF

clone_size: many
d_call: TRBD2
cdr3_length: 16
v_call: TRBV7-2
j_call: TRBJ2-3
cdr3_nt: TGTGCCAGCAGCTCAATGCTAGCGGCGAACACAGATACGCAGTATTTT
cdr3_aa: CASSSMLAANTDTQYF

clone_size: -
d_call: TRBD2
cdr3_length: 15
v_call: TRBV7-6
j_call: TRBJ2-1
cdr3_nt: TGTGCCAGCAGCTACTCTAACGGGAGGTTCGATGAGCAGTTCTTC
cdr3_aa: CASSYSNGRFDEQFF

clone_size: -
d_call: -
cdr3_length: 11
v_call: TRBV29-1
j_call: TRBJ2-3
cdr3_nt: TGCAGCGTTCCCCGCAGGGATACGCAGTATTTT
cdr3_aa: CSVPRRDTQYF

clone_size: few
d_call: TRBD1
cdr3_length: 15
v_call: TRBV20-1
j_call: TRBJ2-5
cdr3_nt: TGCAGTGCTACAAATCGACAGGGGACTCAAGAGACCCAGTACTTC
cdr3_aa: CSATNRQGTQETQYF

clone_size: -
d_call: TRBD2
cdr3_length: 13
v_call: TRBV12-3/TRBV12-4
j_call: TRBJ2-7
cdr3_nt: TGTGCCAGCCGCACTAGCGGTACCTACGAGCAGTACTTC
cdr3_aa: CASRTSGTYEQYF